This is a list of T cell receptor beta chains from one sample in a study of blood T cell repertoires in COVID-19. Profiled with immunoSEQ multiplex PCR; TCRdb holds only in-frame clones, not every one. The top ten clones hold roughly 15% of a sample with 30,000 to 35,000 clones, 85% of them seen once. The sequenced material came from peripheral blood. All receptors come from a human donor with acute or convalescent COVID-19. The donor label of this sample is uncertain. Each CDR3 is given with its conserved first and last residue. The D gene is left open where the match is weak. The size entry is marked missing in some rows and otherwise reads once, few, many or a size class.

J gene	clone size	V gene	D gene	CDR3 protein	CDR3 DNA
TRBJ1-1	NA	TRBV11-2	NA	CASSLEMTRLNTEAFF	TGTGCCAGCAGCTTAGAAATGACACGATTAAACACTGAAGCTTTCTTT
TRBJ1-5	NA	TRBV19	NA	CASSIVRTNQPQHF	TGTGCCAGTAGTATAGTTCGGACAAATCAGCCCCAGCATTTT
TRBJ2-1	NA	TRBV6-5	TRBD1	CASSYGTGGHNEQFF	TGTGCCAGCAGTTACGGGACAGGGGGCCACAATGAGCAGTTCTTC
TRBJ2-3	NA	TRBV2	NA	CASGLGQVSTDTQYF	TGTGCCAGCGGGTTGGGGCAAGTCAGCACAGATACGCAGTATTTT
TRBJ2-5	NA	TRBV10-1	TRBD1	CASSRQGIETQYF	TGCGCCAGCAGTCGACAGGGGATCGAGACCCAGTACTTC
TRBJ1-1	few	TRBV29-1	NA	CSVTVGTSEAFF	TGCAGCGTCACAGTGGGGACTTCTGAAGCTTTCTTT
TRBJ2-2	once	TRBV5-4	TRBD1	CASSSLPGQGYTGELFF	TGTGCCAGCAGTTCCCTTCCGGGACAGGGGTACACCGGGGAGCTGTTTTTT
TRBJ2-7	few	TRBV4-3	NA	CASSQEAQGRGEQYF	TGCGCCAGCAGCCAGGAAGCCCAGGGGAGGGGCGAGCAGTACTTC
TRBJ1-2	once	TRBV28	NA	CASSLEGYGYTF	TGTGCCAGCAGTTTGGAGGGATATGGCTACACCTTC
TRBJ2-5	NA	TRBV3-1/TRBV3-2	TRBD1	CASSTGTGRETQYF	TGTGCCAGCAGTACCGGGACAGGGCGCGAGACCCAGTACTTC